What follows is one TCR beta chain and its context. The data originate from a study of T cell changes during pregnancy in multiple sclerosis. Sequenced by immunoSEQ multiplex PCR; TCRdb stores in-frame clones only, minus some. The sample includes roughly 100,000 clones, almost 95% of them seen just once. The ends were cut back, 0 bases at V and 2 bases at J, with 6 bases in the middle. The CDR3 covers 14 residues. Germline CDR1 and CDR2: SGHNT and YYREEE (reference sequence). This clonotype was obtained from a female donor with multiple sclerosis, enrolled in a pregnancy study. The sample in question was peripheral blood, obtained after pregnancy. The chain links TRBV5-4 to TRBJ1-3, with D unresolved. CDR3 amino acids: CASSLASPGNTIYF. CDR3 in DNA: TGTGCCAGCAGCTTGGCCTCCCCTGGAAACACCATATATTTT.